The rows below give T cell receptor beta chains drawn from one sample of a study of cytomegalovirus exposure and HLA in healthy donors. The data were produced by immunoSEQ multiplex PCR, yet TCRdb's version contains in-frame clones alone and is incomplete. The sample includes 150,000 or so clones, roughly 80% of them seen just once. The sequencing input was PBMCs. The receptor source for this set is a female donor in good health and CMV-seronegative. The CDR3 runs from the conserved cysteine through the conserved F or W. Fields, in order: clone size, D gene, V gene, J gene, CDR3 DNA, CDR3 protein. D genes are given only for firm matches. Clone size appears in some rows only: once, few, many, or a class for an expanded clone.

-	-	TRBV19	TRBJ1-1	TGTGCCAGTAGTATCACCGGGACAAGCTACACTGAAGCTTTCTTT	CASSITGTSYTEAFF
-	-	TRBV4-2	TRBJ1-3	TGTGCCAGCAGCCAAGACGCGGGAAACACCATATATTTT	CASSQDAGNTIYF
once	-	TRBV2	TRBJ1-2	TGTGCCAGCTCCCTAACGGCAGGGGCTAACTATGGCTACACCTTC	CASSLTAGANYGYTF
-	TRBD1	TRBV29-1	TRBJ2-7	TGCAGCGTTGAAGACGGACAGGGGGGGACCTACGAGCAGTACTTC	CSVEDGQGGTYEQYF
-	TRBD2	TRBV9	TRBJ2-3	TGTGCCAGCAGCGAACTAGCGGGGGCAGATACGCAGTATTTT	CASSELAGADTQYF
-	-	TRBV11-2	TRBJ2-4	TGTGCCAGCAGCTTGGAAAACGGGGCCAAAAACATTCAGTACTTC	CASSLENGAKNIQYF
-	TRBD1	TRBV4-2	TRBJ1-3	TGTGCCAGCAGCCAAGATTTTGGGACAGACTCTGGAAACACCATATATTTT	CASSQDFGTDSGNTIYF
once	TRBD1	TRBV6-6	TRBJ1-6	TGTGCCAGCAAGACAGGGGACACCTATAATTCACCCCTCCACTTT	CASKTGDTYNSPLHF
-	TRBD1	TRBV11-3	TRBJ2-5	TGTGCCAGCAGCCTAGGGTCTACAGGGGGCCCGTACCAAGAGACCCAGTACTTC	CASSLGSTGGPYQETQYF
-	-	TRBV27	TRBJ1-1	TGTGCCAGCAGTTTGGGAGGCCGGACTGAAGCTTTCTTT	CASSLGGRTEAFF
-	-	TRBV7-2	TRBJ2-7	TGTGCCAGCAGCTTAGAGGCTAGGATGGGGACATTATCCTACGAGCAGTACTTC	CASSLEARMGTLSYEQYF
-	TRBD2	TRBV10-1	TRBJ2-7	TGCGCCAGCAGTTTGACTAGCGGGGGATCCTACGAGCAGTACTTC	CASSLTSGGSYEQYF
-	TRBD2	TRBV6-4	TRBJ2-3	TGTGCCAGCAGTGACTCTAGCGGGGAGCGGGGCACAGATACGCAGTATTTT	CASSDSSGERGTDTQYF
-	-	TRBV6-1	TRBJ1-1	TGTGCCAGCAGTACAGGGTTGAACACTGAAGCTTTCTTT	CASSTGLNTEAFF
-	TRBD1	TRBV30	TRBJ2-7	TGTGCCTGGAGCATCGGGACAGGGTTTTACGAGCAGTACTTC	CAWSIGTGFYEQYF
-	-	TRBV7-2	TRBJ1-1	TGTGCCAGCAGCTTAGAGGGGGAGAACACTGAAGCTTTCTTT	CASSLEGENTEAFF
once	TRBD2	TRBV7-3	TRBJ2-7	TGTGCCAGCAGCCCGGGAGCGGGGAGCTCCTACGAGCAGTACTTC	CASSPGAGSSYEQYF
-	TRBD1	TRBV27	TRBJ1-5	TGTGCCAGCAGTCCCCGGGACAGAATCCAGCCCCAGCATTTT	CASSPRDRIQPQHF
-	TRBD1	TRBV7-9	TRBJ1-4	TGTGCCAGCAGCCTCGACAGGGCAGGGAATGAAAAACTGTTTTTT	CASSLDRAGNEKLFF
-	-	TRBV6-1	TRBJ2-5	TGTGCCAGCATTAGGACAGACCGGGAGACCCAGTACTTC	CASIRTDRETQYF
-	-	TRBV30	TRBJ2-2	TGTGCCTCGGAGACAGTATCTTCTGCCGGGGAGCTGTTTTTT	CASETVSSAGELFF
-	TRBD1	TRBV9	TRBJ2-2	TGTGCCAGCAGCGGACAGGGAGTCGGGGTCACCGGGGAGCTGTTTTTT	CASSGQGVGVTGELFF
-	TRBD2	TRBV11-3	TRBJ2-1	TGTGCCAGCAGCTTAGGAAGGGCGGGAGTGGTCGATGAGCAGTTCTTC	CASSLGRAGVVDEQFF
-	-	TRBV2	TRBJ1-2	TGTGCCGCCCTCCGGGAGTCACATAACTATGGCTACACCTTC	CAALRESHNYGYTF
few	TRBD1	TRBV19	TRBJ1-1	TGTGCCTCGGGACAGGGCTGGGGTGGGACTGAAGCTTTCTTT	CASGQGWGGTEAFF
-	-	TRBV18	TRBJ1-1	TGTGCCAGCTCACCACAAGGCCAGGGTGCTGAAGCTTTCTTT	CASSPQGQGAEAFF
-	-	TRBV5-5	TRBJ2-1	TGTGCCAGCAGCCCACAGGGTGATGAGCAGTTCTTC	CASSPQGDEQFF
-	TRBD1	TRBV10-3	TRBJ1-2	TGTGCCATCAGTGGAAATATTTTAGGACAGGGGGCGCAGGACACCTTC	CAISGNILGQGAQDTF
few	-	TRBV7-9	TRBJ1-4	TGTGCCAGCAGCCAGGGGACGGTTAATGAAAAACTGTTTTTT	CASSQGTVNEKLFF
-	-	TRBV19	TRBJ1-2	TGTGCCAGTAATGAAGGGGGCTATGGCTACACCTTC	CASNEGGYGYTF
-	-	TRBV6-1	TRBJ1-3	TGTGCCAGCAGTGTCCTGAATGGGGCAGGGACTATTGGAAACACCATATATTTT	CASSVLNGAGTIGNTIYF
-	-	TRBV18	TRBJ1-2	TGTGCCAGCTCACAAACCGGGGTCTATGGCTACACCTTC	CASSQTGVYGYTF
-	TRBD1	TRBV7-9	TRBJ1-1	TGTTCCAGCAGCCTCGGACAGGGGGCAAGCCAGCTAGGAGCTTTCTTT	CSSSLGQGASQLGAFF
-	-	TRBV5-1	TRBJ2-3	TGCGCCAGCAGCCCAGATGGGCTAGCCAGGGATACGCAGTATTTT	CASSPDGLARDTQYF
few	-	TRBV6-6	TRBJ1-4	TGTGCCAGCAGTTACTCCACAGGGTGGGCTAATGAAAAACTGTTTTTT	CASSYSTGWANEKLFF
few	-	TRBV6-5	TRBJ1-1	TGTGCCAGCACTCCACCGGGGGGGAGGACTGAAGCTTTCTTT	CASTPPGGRTEAFF
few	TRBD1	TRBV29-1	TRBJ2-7	TGCAGCGCGAGGGTCGGACAGGGGGCTTCCTACGAGCAGTACTTC	CSARVGQGASYEQYF
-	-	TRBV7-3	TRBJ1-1	TGTGCCAGCAGCCGCCTTGGGGCGAACACTGAAGCTTTCTTT	CASSRLGANTEAFF
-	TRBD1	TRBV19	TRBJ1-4	TGTGCCAGTAGGAACAGGGGAGGTGGGGAAAAACTGTTTTTT	CASRNRGGGEKLFF
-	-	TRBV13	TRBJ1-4	TGTGCCAGCAGCACCAGGCGAGTTGGGGAAAAACTGTTTTTT	CASSTRRVGEKLFF
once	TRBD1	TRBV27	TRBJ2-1	TGTGCCAGCAGCCCTAGGGACAGCGCTTGGAATGAGCAGTTCTTC	CASSPRDSAWNEQFF